Detailed here is one T cell receptor beta chain. Clones were sequenced by immunoSEQ multiplex PCR, and TCRdb holds only the in-frame ones, with some missing. The sample has around 120,000 clones, approximately 62% seen once; the top ten hold approximately 5.9%. The ends were cut back, 2 bases at V and 0 bases at J, with 11 bases in the middle. Germline-derived CDR1 and CDR2 are MDHEN and SYDVKM. The CDR3 totals 16 residues. This record belongs to a study of blood T cell repertoires in COVID-19. Source material: peripheral blood. The receptor comes from a man of 80 years or more with acute or convalescent COVID-19. The rearrangement uses TRBV28 and TRBJ1-3, with TRBD1 as a possible D gene (6 bases). The CDR3 reads CASSLITGSSGNTIYF. The DNA for the CDR3 is TGTGCCAGCAGTTTAATTACAGGGTCCTCTGGAAACACCATATATTTT.